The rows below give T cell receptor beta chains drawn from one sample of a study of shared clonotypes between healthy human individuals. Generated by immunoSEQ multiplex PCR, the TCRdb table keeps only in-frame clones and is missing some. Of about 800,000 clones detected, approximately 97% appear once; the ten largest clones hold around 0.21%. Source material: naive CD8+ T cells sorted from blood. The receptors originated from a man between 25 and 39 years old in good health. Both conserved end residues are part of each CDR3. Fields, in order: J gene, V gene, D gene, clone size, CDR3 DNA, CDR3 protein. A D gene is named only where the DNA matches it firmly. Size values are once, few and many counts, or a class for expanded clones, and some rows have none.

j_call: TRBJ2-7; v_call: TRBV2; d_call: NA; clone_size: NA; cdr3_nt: TGTGCCAGCAGGGAAGGGGACTACGAGCAGTACTTC; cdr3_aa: CASREGDYEQYF
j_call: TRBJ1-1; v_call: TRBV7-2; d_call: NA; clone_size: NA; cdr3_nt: TGTGCCAGCAGCTTCCAAGGGTGGAACACTGAAGCTTTCTTT; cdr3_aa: CASSFQGWNTEAFF
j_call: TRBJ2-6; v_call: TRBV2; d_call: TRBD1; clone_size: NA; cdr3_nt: TGTGCCAGCAGATTGACAGGGAATATTGGGGCCAACGTCCTGACTTTC; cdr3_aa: CASRLTGNIGANVLTF
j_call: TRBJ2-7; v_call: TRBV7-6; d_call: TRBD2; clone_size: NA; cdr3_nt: TGTGCCAGCAGCAGACTAGCGGAAGACTCCTACGAGCAGTACTTC; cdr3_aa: CASSRLAEDSYEQYF
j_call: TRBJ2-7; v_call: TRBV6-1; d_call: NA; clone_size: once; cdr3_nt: TGTGCCAGCAGTGACCCGCTCCTAGACATCTACTCCTACGAGCAGTACTTC; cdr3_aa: CASSDPLLDIYSYEQYF
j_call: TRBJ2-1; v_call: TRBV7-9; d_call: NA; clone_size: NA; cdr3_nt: TGTGCCAGCAGCCAGAGAGATTACAATGAGCAGTTCTTC; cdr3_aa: CASSQRDYNEQFF
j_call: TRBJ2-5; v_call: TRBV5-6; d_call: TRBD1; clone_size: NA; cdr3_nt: TGTGCCAGCAGCTTGAGACAGGGCGGATTAGGAGAGACCCAGTACTTC; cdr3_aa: CASSLRQGGLGETQYF
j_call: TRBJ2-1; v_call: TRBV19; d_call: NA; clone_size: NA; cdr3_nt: TGTGCCAGTAGTATGGTGTCGGGACCCTACAATGAGCAGTTCTTC; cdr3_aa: CASSMVSGPYNEQFF
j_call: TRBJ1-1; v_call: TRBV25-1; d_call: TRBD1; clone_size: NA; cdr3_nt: TGTGCCAGCAGTGTTACCGGGACAGGGCGCACTGAAGCTTTCTTT; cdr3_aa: CASSVTGTGRTEAFF
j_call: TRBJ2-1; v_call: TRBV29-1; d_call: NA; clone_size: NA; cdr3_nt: TGCAGCGTTGACGGCAGGGTTGGGATAGGCTCCTACAATGAGCAGTTCTTC; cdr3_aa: CSVDGRVGIGSYNEQFF
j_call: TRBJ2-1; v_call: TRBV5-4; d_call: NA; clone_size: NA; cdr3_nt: TGTGCCAGCAGCTTGGCCGGGAACCCCAATGAGCAGTTCTTC; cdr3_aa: CASSLAGNPNEQFF
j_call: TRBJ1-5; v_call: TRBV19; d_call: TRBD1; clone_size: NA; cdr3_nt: TGTGCCAGTAGCATGACAGGGAACGGCAATCAGCCCCAGCATTTT; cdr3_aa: CASSMTGNGNQPQHF
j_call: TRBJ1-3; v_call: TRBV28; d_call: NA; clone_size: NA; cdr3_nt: TGTGCCAGCAGTTTATCCGGGAACACCATATATTTT; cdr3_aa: CASSLSGNTIYF
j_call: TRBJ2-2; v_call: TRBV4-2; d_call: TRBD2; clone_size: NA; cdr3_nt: TGTGCCAGCGGGGCGGGAGAAGGCACCGGGGAGCTGTTTTTT; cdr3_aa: CASGAGEGTGELFF
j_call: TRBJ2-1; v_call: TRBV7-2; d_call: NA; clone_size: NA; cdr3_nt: TGTGCCAGCAGCTATAGGAATGAGCAGTTCTTC; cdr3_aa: CASSYRNEQFF
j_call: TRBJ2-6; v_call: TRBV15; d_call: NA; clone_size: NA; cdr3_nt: TGTGCCACCAGCTCTACAACCGGACGGTCTGGGGCCAACGTCCTGACTTTC; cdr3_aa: CATSSTTGRSGANVLTF
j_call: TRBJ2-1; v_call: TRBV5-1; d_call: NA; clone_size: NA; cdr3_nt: TGCGCCAGCAGCGGGGAGGTTGGTAAGGTGACGGAGTACAATGAGCAGTTCTTC; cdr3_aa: CASSGEVGKVTEYNEQFF
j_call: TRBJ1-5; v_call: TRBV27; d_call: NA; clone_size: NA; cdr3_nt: TGTGCCAGCAGTTTTTCCGAGAATCAGCCCCAGCATTTT; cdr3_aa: CASSFSENQPQHF
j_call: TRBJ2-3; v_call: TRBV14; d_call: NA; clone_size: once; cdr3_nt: TGTGCCAGCAGCCAATTCTTTAGTCCAGATACGCAGTATTTT; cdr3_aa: CASSQFFSPDTQYF
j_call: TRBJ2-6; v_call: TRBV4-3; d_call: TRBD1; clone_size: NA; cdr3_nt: TGCGCCAGCAGCCTGGGACAGGGAGATCCCTCTGGGGCCAACGTCCTGACTTTC; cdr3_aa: CASSLGQGDPSGANVLTF
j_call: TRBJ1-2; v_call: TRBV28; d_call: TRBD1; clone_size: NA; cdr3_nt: TGTGCCAGCAGTTCCCGGGACAGGGGTAACTATGGCTACACCTTC; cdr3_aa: CASSSRDRGNYGYTF
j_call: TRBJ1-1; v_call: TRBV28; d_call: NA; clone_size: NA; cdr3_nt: TGTGCCAGCAGATTCTTAAGGGGGGGGAACACTGAAGCTTTCTTT; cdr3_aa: CASRFLRGGNTEAFF
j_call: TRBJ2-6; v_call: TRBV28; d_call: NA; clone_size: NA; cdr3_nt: TGTGCCAGCAGTTCCCGACAGAACTCTGGGGCCAACGTCCTGACTTTC; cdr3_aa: CASSSRQNSGANVLTF
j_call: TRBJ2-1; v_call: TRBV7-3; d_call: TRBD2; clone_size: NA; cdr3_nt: TGTGCCAGCAGCTTTCGAACTAGCGGAACCCACAATGAGCAGTTCTTC; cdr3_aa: CASSFRTSGTHNEQFF
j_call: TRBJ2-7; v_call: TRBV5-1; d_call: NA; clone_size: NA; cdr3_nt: TGCGCCAGCGCCCCCGCGGCTAGCTCCTACGAGCAGTACTTC; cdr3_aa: CASAPAASSYEQYF
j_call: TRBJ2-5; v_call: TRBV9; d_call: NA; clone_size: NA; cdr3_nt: TGTGCCAGCAGCGTAGAAACCCAAGAGACCCAGTACTTC; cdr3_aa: CASSVETQETQYF
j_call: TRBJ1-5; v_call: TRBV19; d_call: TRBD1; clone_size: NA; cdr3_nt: TGTGCCAGTAGTCTGGGACAGGGCGAAGCCAATCAGCCCCAGCATTTT; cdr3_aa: CASSLGQGEANQPQHF
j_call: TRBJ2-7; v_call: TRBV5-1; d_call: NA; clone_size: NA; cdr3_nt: TGCGCCAGCAGCTCTAGCGCTGCCTACGAGCAGTACTTC; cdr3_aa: CASSSSAAYEQYF
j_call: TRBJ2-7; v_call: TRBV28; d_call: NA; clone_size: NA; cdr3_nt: TGTGCCAGCAGTTTAACCTCCATCGTGGTCCCCGAGCAGTACTTC; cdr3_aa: CASSLTSIVVPEQYF
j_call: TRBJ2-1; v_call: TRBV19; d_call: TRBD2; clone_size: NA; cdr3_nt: TGTGCCAGTAGTATCGGGGGAGGGGATGAGCAGTTCTTC; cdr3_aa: CASSIGGGDEQFF
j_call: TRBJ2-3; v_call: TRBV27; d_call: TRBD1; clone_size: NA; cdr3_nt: TGTGCCAGCAGTTTAATCGGGACAGGGGGCTTAGATACGCAGTATTTT; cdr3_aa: CASSLIGTGGLDTQYF
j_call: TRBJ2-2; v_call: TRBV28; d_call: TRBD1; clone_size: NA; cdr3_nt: TGTGCCAGCAGTTTCCGGGACAGGGGGCCATCGAACACCGGGGAGCTGTTTTTT; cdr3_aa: CASSFRDRGPSNTGELFF
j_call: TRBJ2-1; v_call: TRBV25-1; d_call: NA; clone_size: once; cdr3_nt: TGTGCCAGCAGTGACCGGTACAATGAGCAGTTCTTC; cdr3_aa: CASSDRYNEQFF
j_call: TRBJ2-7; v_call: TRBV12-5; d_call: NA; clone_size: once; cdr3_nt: TGTGCTAGTGGTTTAGACTTCTACGAGCAGTACTTC; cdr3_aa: CASGLDFYEQYF
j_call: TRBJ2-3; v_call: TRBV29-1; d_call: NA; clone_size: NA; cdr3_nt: TGCAGCTTCTTTTCGCCCACTGCGACTAGCACAGATACGCAGTATTTT; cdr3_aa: CSFFSPTATSTDTQYF
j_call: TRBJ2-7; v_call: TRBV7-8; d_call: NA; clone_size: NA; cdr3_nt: TGTGCCAGCAGCTCAGCTCAAGGCCCCTACGAGCAGTACTTC; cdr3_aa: CASSSAQGPYEQYF